The entry below describes one T cell receptor beta chain. The table came from immunoSEQ multiplex PCR; TCRdb's copy has only in-frame clones and leaves some out. The sample contains about 330,000 clones, over 80% of which appear only once. The data stem from a study of blood T cell repertoires in COVID-19. For the study at large: Whether acute or convalescent, the COVID-19 samples came from the United States, Italy and Spain.

Trimming stripped 5 bases from V and 7 bases from J, with 12 bases between. This CDR3 has 13 residues. Recovered status applied to Cohort 3 donors who had two consecutive negative PCRs. It also applied to those with clearance or with symptom resolution. This TCR was sampled from a man aged 25 to 40 who had recovered from COVID-19. Sequenced: PBMCs or T cells enriched from blood (not recorded which). This sequence joins TRBV12-3 or TRBV12-4 and TRBJ1-5; D possibly corresponds to TRBD1 (6 bases). This chain's CDR3 is CASSQTGHQPQHF. CDR3 DNA: TGTGCCAGCAGTCAGACAGGTCACCAGCCCCAGCATTTT.